This T cell receptor beta chain was sequenced in a study of blood T cell repertoires in COVID-19 (dated by TCRdb to the early 2020s). As for the study more broadly: Samples covering the acute and convalescent phases of COVID-19 were provided by collaborators in the United States, Italy and Spain. Where available, HLA class I and class II types were taken from metadata supplied by the sample provider and were not determined by assay-based typing. The samples were drawn from two sources: the first 160 participants of the ongoing ImmuneRACE study, and fewer than 1,500 subjects contributed by 6 global collaborators. The dataset comprised deeply sampled blood TCRbeta repertoires from subjects exposed to, actively infected with, or recovered from COVID-19. The material from the prospective study consisted of cDNA or gDNA derived from T cells, B-cell-depleted T cells, or PBMCs. A freely available public database, intended as a resource for researchers studying the immune response to SARS-CoV-2, is where the repertoires were released. The sample metadata nearly always contained a de-identified subject ID, COVID-19 status, age in years and sex.

Each collaborating institution followed its own protocols to collect whole blood in K2EDTA tubes. For TCRbeta analysis, collaborator samples were shipped as frozen whole blood, as isolated PBMCs, or as DNA extracted from either sample type. Study-wide findings and limitations: Clinical and demographic metadata were provided uncurated, with the amount varying by source and participant.

Points on this clone: The clone's antigen remains unknown. Base qualities are not provided; no much larger clone lies one nucleotide away.

TCRbeta CDR3 regions were amplified from genomic DNA by means of the immunoSEQ Assay, a bias-controlled multiplex PCR. From the authors' description of their analysis: The number of nucleated cells in each sample was estimated by amplification of reference gene primers within the assay. To quantify the absolute abundance of each unique TCRbeta CDR3 rearrangement, sequence reads were collapsed and filtered. For each sample, productive Simpson clonality was calculated as the square root of Simpson's diversity index across productive rearrangements. TCRdb re-hosts the immuneACCESS table, in-frame sequences only. Its copies lack some clones; in the studies checked, an unresolved V gene accounts for under half of them, and the cause for the rest is not known. V, J and clone size were drawn from that table, and D and trimming were deduced from the DNA. Within this sample are about 250,000 clones, with approximately 86% of them counted one time only. Together, the top ten hold around 0.8% of the sample.

Per the germline V gene (reference sequence), LNHDA is the CDR1 and SQIVND is the CDR2. Cut back by 2 bases and 0 bases, the V and J ends lie 10 bases apart. CDR3 length: 15 amino acids, cysteine to phenylalanine. The retained sequence is limited to the CDR3, 45 bases, with the frame set at the first base. This chain joins TRBV19 to TRBJ1-2, with a tentative D gene TRBD1 over 5 matching bases. The sequence was obtained from a woman aged 25 to 39 with acute or convalescent COVID-19. Input material: peripheral blood. The bases are TGTGCCAGTAGTATACAACAGGTAGCTAACTATGGCTACACCTTC. Its translation reads: CASSIQQVANYGYTF. Supplemented by the reference TRBV19 and TRBJ1-2 proteins around the CDR3, the complete variable domain is DGGITQSPKYLFRKEGQNVTLSCEQNLNHDAMYWYRQDPGQGLRLIYYSQIVNDFQKGDIAEGYSVSREKKESFPLTVTSAQKNPTAFYLCASSIQQVANYGYTFGSGTRLTVV.